This record covers a single TCR beta chain. Germline loops: CDR1 SGHKS, CDR2 YYEKEE (reference sequence). With 4 bases removed from V and 3 bases from J, the gap between germline ends came to 11 bases. CDR3 length: 14 amino acids. These data originate in a study of blood T cell repertoires in COVID-19. Looking at the study overall: Acute and convalescent COVID-19 specimens originated in the United States, Italy and Spain. From T cells, B-cell-depleted T cells, or PBMCs came the material, which was cDNA or gDNA.

In the original workflow: How many nucleated cells were present was estimated from reference gene primer amplification. Profiling relied on immunoSEQ multiplex PCR, and the TCRdb table lists in-frame clones only, not all of them. The V and J calls and clone size come from that table; D and trimming were worked out from the DNA. Of tens of thousands of clones in the sample, approximately 84% are singletons; the top ten hold approximately 14%. The source material was peripheral blood. This clonotype originated in a human donor in a cohort sampled during active COVID-19. The chain recombines TRBV5-5 with TRBJ1-5; possibly TRBD1 for D (5 bases). The CDR3 sequence: CASSVLTDNQPQHF. The CDR3 DNA follows: TGTGCCAGCAGCGTGTTGACAGACAATCAGCCCCAGCATTTT.